This passage covers 9 T cell receptor beta chains from one sample sequenced in a study of T cell repertoires in cytomegalovirus infection. One entry per CDR3 protein results from TCRdb running MiXCR on the reads. The sample gives about 190,000 distinct CDR3 sequences, roughly 9% of which show up once; about 4.6% is in the top ten. Specimen: PBMCs. These receptors came from a human donor in good health (CMV status not recorded). Some clones in this sample may be carry-over from other donors' samples.

This clonotype was counted ten times or more. The chain couples TRBV7-2 to TRBJ2-1; a weak D match, TRBD1 (6 bases). Germline assignment: CDR1 SGHTA and CDR2 FQGNSA. V was trimmed by 1 base and J by 6 bases, leaving 7 bases between them. The CDR3 contains 13 residues. The CDR3 sequence is CASSLVGGNEQFF. The CDR3 coding sequence is TGTGCCAGCAGCTTAGTAGGGGGCAATGAGCAGTTCTTC.

The V and J genes are TRBV20-1 and TRBJ1-1; 8 nucleotides agree with TRBD1. The CDR3 sequence is 14 residues long. V was clipped by 5 bases and J by 1 base; unmatched bases: 6. In germline, CDR1 is DFQATT, CDR2 SNEGSKA (reference sequence). CDR3 protein: CSAGGQGQNTEAFF. CDR3 DNA sequence: TGCAGTGCTGGTGGACAGGGCCAGAACACTGAAGCTTTCTTT.

About this clonotype: The CDR3 ends on some other residue instead of the conserved phenylalanine or tryptophan, so this is likely a read error. The chain uses TRBV20-1 and TRBJ1-6, with D perhaps TRBD1 (5 bases). Germline-derived CDR1 and CDR2 are DFQATT and SNEGSKA (reference sequence). Trimming pared 5 bases from V and 4 bases from J, leaving 24 bases between. The CDR3 length is 18 residues. This chain's CDR3 is CSAPPAPGRLNYNSPLHV. DNA of the CDR3: TGCAGTGCTCCCCCGGCACCGGGGCGCTTAAATTATAATTCACCCCTCCACGTT.

This clonotype has a handful of counts. The rearrangement uses TRBV6-2 or TRBV6-3 and TRBJ1-6; D gene unclear. This CDR3 is built from 14 residues. V gave up 2 bases and J gave up 6 bases, with 8 bases separating them. Germline values: CDR1 MNHEY, CDR2 SVGEGT. The CDR3 nucleotides read TGTGCCAGCAGTTACGGCAGCCCTAATTCACCCCTCCACTTT. It codes for CASSYGSPNSPLHF.

Only a few counts were recorded for this clonotype. The gene calls are TRBV29-1 and TRBJ1-2; D possibly corresponds to TRBD1 (5 bases). Trimming stripped 0 bases from V and 7 bases from J, with 12 bases between. This CDR3 comprises 13 residues. Germline lookup yields CDR1 SQVTM and CDR2 ANQGSEA. The CDR3 is CSVEDLRQIGYTF. CDR3 nucleotides: TGCAGCGTTGAAGATCTTAGACAGATTGGCTACACCTTC. Full variable domain (outside the CDR3, taken from reference TRBV29-1 and TRBJ1-2): SAVISQKPSRDICQRGTSLTIQCQVDSQVTMMFWYRQQPGQSLTLIATANQGSEATYESGFVIDKFPISRPNLTFSTLTVSNMSPEDSSIYLCSVEDLRQIGYTFGSGTRLTVV.

This clonotype was recorded at least ten times. This chain uses TRBV6-2 or TRBV6-3 with TRBJ1-1, with D uncertain. CDR1 is MNHEY, CDR2 SVGEGT, per germline. The V end lost 6 bases, the J end lost 0 bases, and 26 bases lay between the germline ends. The CDR3 extends over 19 amino acids. CDR3 DNA: TGTGCCAGCAGAGGGAAACAGTGGCCAAGGGTCGCTATGAACACTGAAGCTTTCTTT. This translates into CASRGKQWPRVAMNTEAFF.

Many counts were recorded for this clonotype. The rearrangement uses TRBV6-2 or TRBV6-3 and TRBJ2-7; tentatively, D is TRBD1 (6 bases). The germline V gene encodes CDR1 MNHEY and CDR2 SVGEGT. Between the trimmed V and J ends, which lost 4 bases and 7 bases, there was a span of 17 bases. The CDR3 consists of 14 residues. CDR3 nucleotides: TGTGCCAGCAGTTCAGACAGGACAGTAAGGGAGCAGTACTTC. Encoded protein: CASSSDRTVREQYF.

This clonotype was seen repeatedly, ten times or more. This sequence joins TRBV7-2 and TRBJ1-5, with D hard to call. V gave up 5 bases and J gave up 0 bases, with 11 bases separating them. The germline V gene has CDR1 SGHTA and CDR2 FQGNSA. The CDR3 runs to 15 residues. The CDR3 protein is CASSAGRDSNQPQHF. In DNA form, the CDR3 reads TGTGCCAGCAGCGCCGGACGGGATAGCAATCAGCCCCAGCATTTT.

This clonotype was seen a handful of times. The chain uses TRBV10-1 and TRBJ2-3, with 10 bases fitting TRBD1. Germline V lookup: CDR1 WNHNN, CDR2 SYGVQD (reference sequence). Trimming took 2 bases from V and 1 from J; bases not matched to a gene: 9. The CDR3 is 18 residues long. Here the CDR3 reads CASSENPTGGLGTDTQYF. CDR3 in DNA: TGCGCCAGCAGTGAGAACCCGACAGGGGGCCTTGGCACAGATACGCAGTATTTT.